Given below is one TCR beta chain in context. The target antigen is unknown. Division of CD4+ cells produced a CD45RA+ naive subset and a CD45RA-negative memory subset. The data were obtained in a study of shared clonotypes between healthy human individuals. Whole-study results and caveats: Non-shared clonotypes displayed generation probabilities falling below those of clonotypes present in all four donors.

Some 30,000 T cell genomes, or about 200 ng DNA, went into the sorted-subset replicate PCRs. As processed by the authors: ImmunoSEQ junction-only sequences lacked quality scores, so their filtering differed. Some clones are missing from TCRdb's copy, which holds only in-frame ones; the method was immunoSEQ multiplex PCR. V, J and clone size are those of that table, while D and trimming were read from the DNA. This sample yields some 1.1 million clones, of which about 80% are seen a single time; approximately 0.95% belongs to the top ten. The sequenced sample was memory CD4+ T cells from PBMCs. Sample subset: CD45RA-negative fraction. This TCR derives from a man aged 18 to 29 in good health. Some clones in this sample may be carry-over from other donors' samples.

CDR3 region: CASSPGQRGLYEQYF. Here the CDR3 DNA reads TGCGCCAGCAGCCCCGGCCAGCGGGGCCTCTACGAGCAGTACTTC. The chain combines TRBV5-1 with TRBJ2-7; 7 positions match TRBD2. J lost 3 bases, V lost 4 bases, and 10 bases had no gene match. This CDR3 region has 15 residues. Germline CDR1 SGHRS, CDR2 YFSETQ.